What follows are 23 T cell receptor beta chains derived from one specimen sequenced in a study of blood T cell repertoires in COVID-19. Repertoires were generated with immunoSEQ multiplex PCR, while TCRdb's copy carries only in-frame clones and drops some. Among approximately 70,000 clones listed, under 90% were seen once. Sequencing was performed on peripheral blood. These receptors came from a human donor in a cohort sampled during active COVID-19.

The chain couples TRBV6-2 or TRBV6-3 to TRBJ1-2, with D possibly being TRBD1 (5 bases). This CDR3 comprises 12 residues. CDR1 is MNHEY and CDR2 is SVGEGT in the germline V gene. V dropped 2 bases and J dropped 4 bases, with 5 bases sitting between them. The CDR3 is CASSYRGYGYTF. The CDR3 DNA reads as TGTGCCAGCAGTTACAGGGGCTATGGCTACACCTTC.

This rearrangement joins TRBV4-2 to TRBJ2-3, with a possible D match to TRBD1 (5 bases). V lost 4 bases and J 8 bases, leaving 13 bases between the germline ends. This CDR3 is built from 13 residues. Germline CDR1 is LGHNA and CDR2 is YNFKEQ. This chain's CDR3 is CASSPKGSGTQYF. In DNA form, the CDR3 reads TGTGCCAGCAGCCCGAAGGGGTCAGGTACGCAGTATTTT.

The V and J genes are TRBV7-8 and TRBJ1-1; TRBD1 is a possible D gene (6 bases). This CDR3 comprises 13 residues. The germline V and J ends were trimmed by 2 bases and 4 bases, with 8 bases remaining between them. Germline loops: CDR1 SGHVS, CDR2 FQNEAQ. The DNA of the CDR3 is TGTGCCAGCAGCTTACAGGGGACCACTGAAGCTTTCTTT. Protein: CASSLQGTTEAFF. Variable domain in full (rest from reference TRBV7-8 and TRBJ1-1): GAGVSQSPRYKVAKRGQDVALRCDPISGHVSLFWYQQALGQGPEFLTYFQNEAQLDKSGLPSDRFFAERPEGSVSTLKIQRTQQEDSAVYLCASSLQGTTEAFFGQGTRLTVV.

This clone was recorded only once. The chain links TRBV30 to TRBJ2-7; 11 bases are a match to TRBD2. The trim removed 0 bases at V and 2 bases at J, leaving 6 bases unmatched. CDR3 length: 16 amino acids. Germline CDR1 is GTSNPN and CDR2 is SVGIG (reference sequence). The CDR3 region is CAWSVVGTSGAYEQYF. CDR3 coding DNA: TGTGCCTGGAGTGTAGTGGGGACTAGCGGAGCCTACGAGCAGTACTTC. The full variable domain, with the rest looked up from reference TRBV30 and TRBJ2-7, is SQTIHQWPATLVQPVGSPLSLECTVEGTSNPNLYWYRQAAGRGLQLLFYSVGIGQISSEVPQNLSASRPQDRQFILSSKKLLLSDSGFYLCAWSVVGTSGAYEQYFGPGTRLTVT.

V and J are TRBV28 and TRBJ1-5; 8 nucleotides align to TRBD1. The length of the CDR3 is 17 residues. CDR1 is MDHEN, CDR2 SYDVKM, per germline. The V segment lost 6 bases and the J segment 7 bases; nucleotides outside the gene matches: 17. DNA of the CDR3: TGTGCCAGCAGCCTAGGGCAGGGGGCAAGATCGACCCAGCCCCAGCATTTT. Its protein product is CASSLGQGARSTQPQHF. The full variable domain, its missing parts supplied by reference TRBV28 and TRBJ1-5, is DVKVTQSSRYLVKRTGEKVFLECVQDMDHENMFWYRQDPGLGLRLIYFSYDVKMKEKGDIPEGYSVSREKKERFSLILESASTNQTSMYLCASSLGQGARSTQPQHFGDGTRLSIL.

This sequence joins TRBV18 and TRBJ2-2; TRBD2 matches 7 bases. The germline V gene has CDR1 KGHSH and CDR2 LQKENI. The CDR3 runs to 15 residues. V dropped 2 bases and J dropped 5; count of bases not matched to a gene: 5. CDR3 protein: CASSPAGDETGELFF. The CDR3 DNA sequence: TGTGCCAGCTCACCAGCGGGAGACGAGACCGGGGAGCTGTTTTTT. Full variable domain (outside the CDR3, taken from reference TRBV18 and TRBJ2-2): NAGVMQNPRHLVRRRGQEARLRCSPMKGHSHVYWYRQLPEEGLKFMVYLQKENIIDESGMPKERFSAEFPKEGPSILRIQQVVRGDSAAYFCASSPAGDETGELFFGEGSRLTVL.

The V call is TRBV5-1, the J call TRBJ2-3; 15 bases line up with TRBD2. After removal of 4 bases from V and 0 bases from J, the junction contained 6 bases not matched to a gene. Germline assignment: CDR1 SGHRS and CDR2 YFSETQ. The CDR3 consists of 18 residues. The CDR3 nucleotides are TGCGCCAGCAGCAAGGGACTAGCGGGGGGCACTAGCACAGATACGCAGTATTTT. Translation: CASSKGLAGGTSTDTQYF. Using reference TRBV5-1 and TRBJ2-3 for the parts outside the CDR3, the full variable domain is KAGVTQTPRYLIKTRGQQVTLSCSPISGHRSVSWYQQTPGQGLQFLFEYFSETQRNKGNFPGRFSGRQFSNSRSEMNVSTLELGDSALYLCASSKGLAGGTSTDTQYFGPGTRLTVL.

This rearrangement joins TRBV18 to TRBJ2-6; D is ambiguous. Trimming cost V 4 bases and J 0 bases, with 16 bases left between them. Germline V gene lookup returns CDR1 KGHSH and CDR2 LQKENI. This CDR3 spans 18 amino acids. The CDR3 bases are TGTGCCAGCTCACAAACCCTAGTTGCGCCCTCTGGGGCCAACGTCCTGACTTTC. Translating gives CASSQTLVAPSGANVLTF.

The chain employs TRBV10-3 and TRBJ1-2; tentatively, D is TRBD1 (6 bases). Trimming took off 7 bases at V and 1 base at J, with 13 bases between the two ends. This CDR3 has 14 residues. Germline lookup yields CDR1 ENHRY and CDR2 SYGVKD. The CDR3 nucleotides read TGTGCCATCACCGAAGGGGGGGATAACTATGGCTACACCTTC. Amino acids: CAITEGGDNYGYTF.

V usage is TRBV4-3 and J usage is TRBJ2-1, with D tentatively TRBD2 (5 bases). V shed 0 bases and J shed 4 bases, with 19 bases lying between them. In germline, CDR1 is LGHNA, CDR2 YSLEER. The CDR3 has 18 amino acids. CDR3 sequence (DNA): TGCGCCAGCAGCCAAGATCCAGCGCGGGCCGGGCATTACAATGAGCAGTTCTTC. Translation: CASSQDPARAGHYNEQFF.

This chain connects TRBV4-3 to TRBJ1-4; D is ambiguous. The CDR3 has 18 residues. CDR1 and CDR2 (germline): LGHNA, YSLEER. Between the trimmed V and J ends, which lost 0 bases and 2 bases, there was a span of 16 bases. CDR3 bases: TGCGCCAGCAGCCAAGATTTCACGGGGTCCGGGACTAATGAAAAACTGTTTTTT. Translation gives CASSQDFTGSGTNEKLFF.

V and J are TRBV3-1 (or the pseudogene TRBV3-2) and TRBJ2-7; D uncertain. The V end was cut by 3 bases, the J end by 3 bases, with 15 bases between. There are 15 residues in the CDR3. Looked up from germline, CDR1 is LGHDT and CDR2 is YNNKEL (reference sequence). CDR3 sequence: CASSQAQSGFYEQYF. CDR3 in DNA: TGTGCCAGCAGCCAGGCCCAGTCAGGTTTCTACGAGCAGTACTTC.

The genes are TRBV7-2 and TRBJ2-7; 8 bases fit TRBD1. CDR3 length: 15 amino acids. Germline V gene data show CDR1 as SGHTA and CDR2 as FQGNSA. Germline trimming cut 0 bases from V and 1 base from J; bases unmatched to any gene: 2. The CDR3 here is CASSLAGTGSYEQYF. CDR3 coding DNA: TGTGCCAGCAGCTTAGCGGGGACAGGATCCTACGAGCAGTACTTC.

The J gene is TRBJ2-1, the V gene TRBV20-1, with 11 nucleotides matching TRBD2. J gave up 4 bases and V 3 bases, and 5 bases lay outside the gene matches. In germline, CDR1 is DFQATT, CDR2 SNEGSKA (reference sequence). CDR3 length: 15 amino acids. CDR3 loop: CSASSLAGGYNEQFF. CDR3 bases: TGCAGTGCTAGTAGTCTAGCGGGGGGTTACAATGAGCAGTTCTTC.

This clone was observed a single time. The chain combines TRBV28 with TRBJ2-2, with a weak D call TRBD1 (6 bases). Germline V gene data show CDR1 as MDHEN and CDR2 as SYDVKM. Trimming stripped 11 bases from V and 5 bases from J, with 12 bases between. This CDR3 contains 12 residues. The CDR3 DNA sequence: TGTGCCTACAGGGTAGGAACCGGGGAGCTGTTTTTT. It is translated as CAYRVGTGELFF.

This sequence joins TRBV12-3 or TRBV12-4 and TRBJ2-5; D is possibly TRBD1 (5 bases). The V gene lost 4 bases and the J gene lost 2 bases, with 8 bases spanning the gap. This CDR3 region has 13 residues. This CDR3 is CASSSGLQETQYF. DNA of the CDR3: TGTGCCAGCAGTTCAGGGCTTCAAGAGACCCAGTACTTC.

V usage is TRBV5-1 and J usage is TRBJ2-1, with 11 bases that match TRBD2. This CDR3 comprises 15 residues. J lost 7 bases, V lost 3 bases, and 6 bases had no gene match. Per the germline V gene, CDR1 is SGHRS and CDR2 is YFSETQ. CDR3 residues: CASSYSGGVKNEQFF. For the CDR3, the DNA is TGCGCCAGCAGCTATAGCGGGGGGGTGAAGAATGAGCAGTTCTTC. Drawing the rest from reference TRBV5-1 and TRBJ2-1, the complete variable domain is KAGVTQTPRYLIKTRGQQVTLSCSPISGHRSVSWYQQTPGQGLQFLFEYFSETQRNKGNFPGRFSGRQFSNSRSEMNVSTLELGDSALYLCASSYSGGVKNEQFFGPGTRLTVL.

The rearrangement joins TRBV13 to TRBJ2-7; weak D call: TRBD2 (6 bases). V lost 5 bases to trimming and J lost 4 bases, with 21 bases between them. Per the germline V gene, CDR1 is PRHDT and CDR2 is FYEKMQ (reference sequence). The CDR3 has 16 amino acids. The chain's CDR3 is CASSPRGAGRRYEQYF. The CDR3 nucleotides read TGTGCCAGCAGCCCTAGGGGTGCGGGGAGGAGATACGAGCAGTACTTC.

V gene TRBV25-1 combines with J gene TRBJ2-2; 9 positions agree with TRBD1. CDR3 length: 17 amino acids. The germline V gene has CDR1 MGHDK and CDR2 SYGVNS. V lost 6 bases, J lost 4 bases, and 12 bases stayed unmatched. This CDR3 reads CASSDSAWDRVTGELFF. The DNA for the CDR3 is TGTGCCAGCAGCGACTCAGCGTGGGACAGGGTCACCGGGGAGCTGTTTTTT.

The chain employs TRBV9 and TRBJ1-5; possible D gene TRBD1, 6 bases. There are 15 residues in the CDR3. Germline lookup yields CDR1 SGDLS and CDR2 YYNGEE. Trimming removed 2 bases at V and 8 bases at J, with 17 bases between. The CDR3 reads CASSVGGGRGEPQHF. CDR3 sequence (DNA): TGTGCCAGCAGCGTGGGTGGGGGCAGGGGTGAGCCCCAGCATTTT.

CDR3 in DNA: TGTGCCAGCAGCTTACGGGGGACAGGGGGATTCTACAATGAGCAGTTCTTC. Amino acids: CASSLRGTGGFYNEQFF. The chain links TRBV7-8 to TRBJ2-1; 11 bases map to TRBD1. The CDR3 has 17 amino acids. The V gene end was trimmed by 2 bases and the J gene end by 3 bases; junction bases not matched to a gene: 6. CDR1 and CDR2 from the germline V gene are SGHVS and FQNEAQ. The variable domain in full, with the rest retrieved from reference TRBV7-8 and TRBJ2-1, is GAGVSQSPRYKVAKRGQDVALRCDPISGHVSLFWYQQALGQGPEFLTYFQNEAQLDKSGLPSDRFFAERPEGSVSTLKIQRTQQEDSAVYLCASSLRGTGGFYNEQFFGPGTRLTVL.

The chain recombines TRBV6-2 or TRBV6-3 with TRBJ1-6; D remains ambiguous. This CDR3 region has 13 residues. V was cut by 4 bases and J by 7 bases, with 8 bases left in between. CDR1 and CDR2 (germline): MNHEY, SVGEGT. CDR3 amino acids: CASSFSQNSPLHF. The DNA of the CDR3 is TGTGCCAGCAGTTTCTCACAAAATTCACCCCTCCACTTT.

The chain combines TRBV14 with TRBJ2-1, with a possible D match to TRBD2 (5 bases). CDR3 length equals 13 residues. V gave up 0 bases and J gave up 12 bases, with 12 bases separating them. Per germline, CDR1 SGHDN and CDR2 FVKESK. Here the CDR3 DNA reads TGTGCCAGCAGCCAAGAAACGGGGTATGGGCAGTTCTTC. Protein product: CASSQETGYGQFF.